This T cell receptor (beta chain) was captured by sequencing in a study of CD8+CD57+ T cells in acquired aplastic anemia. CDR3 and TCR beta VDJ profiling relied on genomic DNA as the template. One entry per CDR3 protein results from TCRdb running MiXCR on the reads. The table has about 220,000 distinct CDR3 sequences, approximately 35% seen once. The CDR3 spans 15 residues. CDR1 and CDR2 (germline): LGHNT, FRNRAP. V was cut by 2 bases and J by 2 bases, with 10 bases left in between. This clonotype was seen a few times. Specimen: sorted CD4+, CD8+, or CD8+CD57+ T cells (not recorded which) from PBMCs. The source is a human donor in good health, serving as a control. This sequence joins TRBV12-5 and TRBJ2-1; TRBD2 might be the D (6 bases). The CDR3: CASGLNGGTYNEQFF. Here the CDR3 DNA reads TGTGCTAGTGGTTTGAACGGAGGGACCTACAATGAGCAGTTCTTC.